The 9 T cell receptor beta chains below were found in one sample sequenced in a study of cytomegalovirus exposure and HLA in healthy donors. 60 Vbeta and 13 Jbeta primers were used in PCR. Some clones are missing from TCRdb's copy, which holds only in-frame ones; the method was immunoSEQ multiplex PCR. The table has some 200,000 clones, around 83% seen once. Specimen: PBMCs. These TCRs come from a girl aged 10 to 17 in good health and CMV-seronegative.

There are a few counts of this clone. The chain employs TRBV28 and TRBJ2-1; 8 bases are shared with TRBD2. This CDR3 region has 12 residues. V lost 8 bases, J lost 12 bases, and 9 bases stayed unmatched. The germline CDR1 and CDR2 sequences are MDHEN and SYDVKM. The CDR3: CASAGSGRWQFF. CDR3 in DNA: TGTGCCAGCGCCGGGAGCGGGAGATGGCAGTTCTTC.

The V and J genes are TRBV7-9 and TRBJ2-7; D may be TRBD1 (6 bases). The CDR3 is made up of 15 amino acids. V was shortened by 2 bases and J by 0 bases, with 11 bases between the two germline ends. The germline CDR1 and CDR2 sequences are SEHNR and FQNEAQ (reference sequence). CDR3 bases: TGTGCCAGCAGCTTAACCGGACAGTTCTCCTACGAGCAGTACTTC. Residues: CASSLTGQFSYEQYF. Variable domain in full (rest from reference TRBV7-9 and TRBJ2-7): DTGVSQNPRHKITKRGQNVTFRCDPISEHNRLYWYRQTLGQGPEFLTYFQNEAQLEKSRLLSDRFSAERPKGSFSTLEIQRTEQGDSAMYLCASSLTGQFSYEQYFGPGTRLTVT.

The CDR3 DNA sequence: TGTGCCAGCAGTTGGGACAGGGATGGGACCCAGTACTTC. It specifies CASSWDRDGTQYF. This chain uses TRBV2 with TRBJ2-5, with TRBD1 matching over 9 bases. CDR1 and CDR2 from the germline V gene are SNHLY and FYNNEI. V shed 5 bases, J shed 7 bases, and the junction held 5 bases outside the gene matches. The CDR3 has 13 amino acids.

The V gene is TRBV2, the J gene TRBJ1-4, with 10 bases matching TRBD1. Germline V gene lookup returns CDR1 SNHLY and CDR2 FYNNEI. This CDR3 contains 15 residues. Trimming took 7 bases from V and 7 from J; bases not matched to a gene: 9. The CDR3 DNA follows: TGTGCCAGCAAAACGACAGGGGGCGGGAGTGAAAAACTGTTTTTT. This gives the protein CASKTTGGGSEKLFF.

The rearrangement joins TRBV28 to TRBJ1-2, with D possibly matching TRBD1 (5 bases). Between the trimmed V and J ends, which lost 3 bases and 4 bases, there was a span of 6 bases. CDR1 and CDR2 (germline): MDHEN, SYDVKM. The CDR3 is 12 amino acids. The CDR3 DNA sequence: TGTGCCAGCAGTTTTACAGGCTATGGCTACACCTTC. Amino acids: CASSFTGYGYTF.

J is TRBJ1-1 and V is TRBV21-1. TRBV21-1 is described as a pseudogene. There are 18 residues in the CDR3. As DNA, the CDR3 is TGTGCCAGCAGCAAAGTCGGCTCCAAAGGAGTCCGGAACACTGAAGCTTTCTTT. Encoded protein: CASSKVGSKGVRNTEAFF.

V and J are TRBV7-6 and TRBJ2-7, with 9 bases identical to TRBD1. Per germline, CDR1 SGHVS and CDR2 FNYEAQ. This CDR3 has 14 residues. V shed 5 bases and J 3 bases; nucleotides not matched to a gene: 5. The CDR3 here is CASSQGQGIYEQYF. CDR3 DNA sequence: TGTGCCAGCAGCCAGGGACAGGGTATCTACGAGCAGTACTTC. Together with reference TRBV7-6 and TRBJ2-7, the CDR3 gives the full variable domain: GAGVSQSPRYKVTKRGQDVALRCDPISGHVSLYWYRQALGQGPEFLTYFNYEAQQDKSGLPNDRFSAERPEGSISTLTIQRTEQRDSAMYRCASSQGQGIYEQYFGPGTRLTVT.

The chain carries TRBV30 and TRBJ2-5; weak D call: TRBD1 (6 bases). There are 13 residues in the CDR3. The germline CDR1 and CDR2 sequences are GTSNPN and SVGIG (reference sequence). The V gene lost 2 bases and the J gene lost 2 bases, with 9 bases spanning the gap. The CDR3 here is CAWSLDSQETQYF. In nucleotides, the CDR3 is TGTGCCTGGAGTTTGGACAGTCAAGAGACCCAGTACTTC.

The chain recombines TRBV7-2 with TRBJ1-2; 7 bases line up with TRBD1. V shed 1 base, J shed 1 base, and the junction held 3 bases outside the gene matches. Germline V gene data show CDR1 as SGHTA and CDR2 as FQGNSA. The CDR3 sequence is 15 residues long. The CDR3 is CASSLVAGGNYGYTF. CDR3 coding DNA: TGTGCCAGCAGCTTAGTGGCAGGGGGTAACTATGGCTACACCTTC.